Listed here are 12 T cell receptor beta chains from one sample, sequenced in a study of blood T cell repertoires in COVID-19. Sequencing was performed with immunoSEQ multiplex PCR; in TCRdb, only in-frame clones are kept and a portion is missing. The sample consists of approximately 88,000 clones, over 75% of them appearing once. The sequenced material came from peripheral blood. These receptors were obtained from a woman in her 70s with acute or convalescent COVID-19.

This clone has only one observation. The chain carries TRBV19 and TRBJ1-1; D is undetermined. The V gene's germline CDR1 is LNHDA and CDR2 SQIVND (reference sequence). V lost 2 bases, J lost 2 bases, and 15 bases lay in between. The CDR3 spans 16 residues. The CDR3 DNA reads TGTGCCAGTAGTATAAGGAGGGCAGGCCATAACACTGAAGCTTTCTTT. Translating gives CASSIRRAGHNTEAFF.

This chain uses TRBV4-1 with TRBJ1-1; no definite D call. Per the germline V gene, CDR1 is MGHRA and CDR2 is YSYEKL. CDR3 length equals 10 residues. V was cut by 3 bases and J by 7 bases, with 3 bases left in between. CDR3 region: CASSHLEAFF. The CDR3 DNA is TGCGCCAGCAGCCACCTTGAAGCTTTCTTT.

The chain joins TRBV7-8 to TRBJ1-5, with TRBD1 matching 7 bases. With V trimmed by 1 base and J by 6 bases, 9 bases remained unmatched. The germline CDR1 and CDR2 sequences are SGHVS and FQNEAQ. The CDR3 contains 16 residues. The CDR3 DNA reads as TGTGCCAGCAGCTTAGAAGGCCAGGGGGGTCCTCAGCCCCAGCATTTT. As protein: CASSLEGQGGPQPQHF.

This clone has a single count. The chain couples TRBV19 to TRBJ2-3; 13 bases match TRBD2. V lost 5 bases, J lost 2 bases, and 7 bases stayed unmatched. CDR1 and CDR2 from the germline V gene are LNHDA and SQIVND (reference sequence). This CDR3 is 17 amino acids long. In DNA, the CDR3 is TGTGCCAGTAGTGCGGGACTAGCGGGATCGAACACAGATACGCAGTATTTT. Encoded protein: CASSAGLAGSNTDTQYF.

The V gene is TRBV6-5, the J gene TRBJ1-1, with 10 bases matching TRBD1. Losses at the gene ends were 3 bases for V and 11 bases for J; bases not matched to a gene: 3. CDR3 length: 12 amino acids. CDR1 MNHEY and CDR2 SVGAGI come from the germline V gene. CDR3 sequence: CASSYGQGEAFF. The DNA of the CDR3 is TGTGCCAGCAGTTATGGACAGGGGGAGGCTTTCTTT.

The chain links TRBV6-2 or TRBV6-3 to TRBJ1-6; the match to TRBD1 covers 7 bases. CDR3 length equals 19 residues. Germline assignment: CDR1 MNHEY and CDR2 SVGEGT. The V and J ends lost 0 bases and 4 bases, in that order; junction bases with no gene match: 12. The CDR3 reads CASSYSTEGQTFYNSPLHF. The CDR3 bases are TGTGCCAGCAGTTACTCGACCGAGGGACAGACCTTTTATAATTCACCCCTCCACTTT.

The CDR3 protein is CASTILADRLGGELFF. In DNA, the CDR3 is TGTGCCAGCACCATACTAGCGGACCGCTTAGGAGGGGAGCTGTTTTTT. This sequence joins TRBV2 and TRBJ2-2; 8 bases are a match to TRBD2. Trimming took 7 bases from V and 8 from J; bases not matched to a gene: 15. CDR1 is SNHLY and CDR2 is FYNNEI in the germline V gene. CDR3 length: 16 residues. Full variable domain (missing parts from reference TRBV2 and TRBJ2-2): EPEVTQTPSHQVTQMGQEVILRCVPISNHLYFYWYRQILGQKVEFLVSFYNNEISEKSEIFDDQFSVERPDGSNFTLKIRSTKLEDSAMYFCASTILADRLGGELFFGEGSRLTVL.

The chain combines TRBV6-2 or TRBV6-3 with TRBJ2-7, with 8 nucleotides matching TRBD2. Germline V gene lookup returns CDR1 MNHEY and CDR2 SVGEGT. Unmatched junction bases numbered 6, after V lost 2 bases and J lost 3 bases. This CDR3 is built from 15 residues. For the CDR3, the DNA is TGTGCCAGCAGTTACGGGGGTAGCGGGAACTACGAGCAGTACGTC. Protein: CASSYGGSGNYEQYV.

The CDR3 protein is CASSYSGREVYEQYV. CDR3 DNA: TGTGCCAGCAGTTACTCTGGGCGGGAGGTTTACGAGCAGTACGTC. V usage is TRBV6-5 and J usage is TRBJ2-7, with 8 bases aligning to TRBD2. With V trimmed by 0 bases and J by 4 bases, 5 bases remained unmatched. This CDR3 is built from 15 residues. CDR1 and CDR2 (germline): MNHEY, SVGAGI.

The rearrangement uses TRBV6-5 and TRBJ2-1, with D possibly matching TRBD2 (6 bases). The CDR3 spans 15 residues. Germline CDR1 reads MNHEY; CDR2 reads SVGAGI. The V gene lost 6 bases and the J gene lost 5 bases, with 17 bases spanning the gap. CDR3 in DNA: TGTGCCAGCAGGGAGGGCGGGGCTATAAACAATGAGCAGTTCTTC. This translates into CASREGGAINNEQFF.

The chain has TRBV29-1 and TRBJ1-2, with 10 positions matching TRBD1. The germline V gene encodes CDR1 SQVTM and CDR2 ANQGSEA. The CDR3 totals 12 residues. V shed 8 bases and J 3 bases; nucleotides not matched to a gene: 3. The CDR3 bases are TGCAGCAGCGGGACAGGGGACTATGGCTACACCTTC. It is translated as CSSGTGDYGYTF.

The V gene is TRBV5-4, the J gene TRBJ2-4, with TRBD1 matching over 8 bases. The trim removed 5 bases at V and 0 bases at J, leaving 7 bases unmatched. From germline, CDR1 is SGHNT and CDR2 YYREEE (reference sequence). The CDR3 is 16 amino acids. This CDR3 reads CASREQGDGAKNIQYF. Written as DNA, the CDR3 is TGTGCCAGCAGGGAACAGGGGGATGGAGCCAAAAACATTCAGTACTTC.